This paragraph reports one T cell receptor beta chain. Sequenced by immunoSEQ multiplex PCR; TCRdb stores in-frame clones only, minus some. There are about 120,000 clones in the sample; about 89% occur only once, and approximately 39% lies in the top ten. Germline V gene lookup returns CDR1 LNHDA and CDR2 SQIVND (reference sequence). Trimming stripped 3 bases from V and 1 base from J, with 6 bases between. The CDR3 loop spans 13 amino acids. This sample stems from a study of control samples from healthy donors and cancer patients. V gene TRBV19 combines with J gene TRBJ1-1; unclear D gene. The specimen sequenced was blood. This clonotype was sampled from a man aged 45-60 years in good health. Here the CDR3 reads CASSMSANTEAFF. CDR3 nucleotide sequence: TGTGCCAGTAGTATGTCAGCGAACACTGAAGCTTTCTTT.